This T cell receptor beta chain came from a study of shared clonotypes between healthy human individuals. The study used approximately 92 million PBMCs per unsorted sample for genomic DNA. In the case of this clone: With only one base between it and a far larger clone, this is likely a read error. The conserved phenylalanine or tryptophan is not found at the CDR3 terminus, so this likely reflects a read error.

Germline V gene sequence: CDR1 SGDLS, CDR2 YYNGEE. The CDR3 runs 16 residues. The J segment lost 7 bases and the V segment lost 4 bases, leaving 14 bases of the junction unmatched. Generated by immunoSEQ multiplex PCR, the TCRdb table keeps only in-frame clones and is missing some. Among about 520,000 clones, about 84% were seen once, and the ten largest hold roughly an eighth. The specimen was PBMCs. The origin of this receptor is a woman aged 35 to 49 in good health. Some clones in this sample may be carry-over from other donors' samples. The chain carries TRBV9 and TRBJ1-5; 7 bases fit TRBD1. The CDR3 nucleotides are TGTGCCAGCAGCTCCAAGAGGTACGGAGGGGGCCAGCCCCAGCATCTT. This translates into CASSSKRYGGGQPQHL.